This T cell receptor (beta chain) was captured in a study of regulatory T cells in long-lasting Graves disease. CDR3 regions were amplified by Arm-PCR using iRepertoire HTBI primers to build TCR beta libraries. In the source study's methods: The study identified 50 to 70 TRBV and 13 to 15 TRBJ segments across samples. TCRdb passed the multiplex PCR reads through MiXCR, listing each CDR3 protein once. In this record, the V and J calls reflect TCRdb's handling and not the investigators' own analysis. The table records fewer than 600,000 distinct CDR3 sequences, 22% of them present only once. Study outcomes and limitations: Thyroid tissue was not studied; only peripheral blood was.

Trimming took 4 bases from V and 4 from J, leaving 13 bases between them. The germline CDR1 and CDR2 sequences are MNHEY and SVGAGI. The CDR3 totals 14 residues. Comments on this clonotype: Its antigen is not known.

The time point: persistent/refractory GD, antithyroid drugs over 5 years with positive TRAb. Preparation of the TCR library used RNA extracted from PBMCs. Sequenced here: peripheral blood mononuclear cells (PBMCs), sampled when the disease was refractory, from a patient treated with antithyroid drugs. The rearrangement links TRBV6-5 to TRBJ1-1; TRBD1 might be the D (5 bases). This TCR came from a female donor with Graves disease. CDR3 in amino acids: CASSSEGDFTEAFF. Written as DNA, the CDR3 is TGTGCCAGCAGTTCAGAAGGGGATTTCACTGAAGCTTTCTTT.